This T cell receptor beta chain comes out of a study of T cells in tuberculosis. Profiling relied on immunoSEQ multiplex PCR, and the TCRdb table lists in-frame clones only, not all of them. The table has tens of thousands of clones, roughly 95% seen once; the top ten hold over 1.1%. This clone is a singleton in its sample. The ends lost 0 bases at V and 5 bases at J; junction bases unmatched: 9. This CDR3 is built from 17 residues. In germline, CDR1 is SGHDN, CDR2 FVKESK. Sample time point: new active TB diagnosis, blood taken before or within 7 days of starting treatment. The rearrangement links TRBV14 to TRBJ2-1; 8 bases match TRBD2. This TCR was sampled from an adult with tuberculosis. The sequencing here drew on PBMCs, taken at tuberculosis diagnosis. The CDR3 DNA reads as TGTGCCAGCAGCCAAGATCTTACGGGAGGGCCCCACAATGAGCAGTTCTTC. It specifies CASSQDLTGGPHNEQFF.